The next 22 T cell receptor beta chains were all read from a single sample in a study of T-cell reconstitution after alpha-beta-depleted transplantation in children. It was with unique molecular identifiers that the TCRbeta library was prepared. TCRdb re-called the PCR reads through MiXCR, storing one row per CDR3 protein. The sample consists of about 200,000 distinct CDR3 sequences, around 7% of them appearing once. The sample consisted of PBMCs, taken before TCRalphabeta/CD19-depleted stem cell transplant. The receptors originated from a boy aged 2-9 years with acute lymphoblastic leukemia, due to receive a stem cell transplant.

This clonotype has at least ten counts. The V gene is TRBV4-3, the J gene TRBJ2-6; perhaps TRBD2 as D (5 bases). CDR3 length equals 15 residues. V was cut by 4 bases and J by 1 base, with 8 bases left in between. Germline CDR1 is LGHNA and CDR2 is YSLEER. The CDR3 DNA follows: TGCGCCAGCAGCCCTGAGGGTTCTGGGGCCAACGTCCTGACTTTC. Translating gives CASSPEGSGANVLTF.

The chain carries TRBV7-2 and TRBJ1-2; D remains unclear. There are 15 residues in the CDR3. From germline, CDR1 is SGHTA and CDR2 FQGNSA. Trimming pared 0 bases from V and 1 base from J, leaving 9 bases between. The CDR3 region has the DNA TGTGCCAGCAGCTTAGCCCGCGAGGATAACTATGGCTACACCTTC. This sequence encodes CASSLAREDNYGYTF.

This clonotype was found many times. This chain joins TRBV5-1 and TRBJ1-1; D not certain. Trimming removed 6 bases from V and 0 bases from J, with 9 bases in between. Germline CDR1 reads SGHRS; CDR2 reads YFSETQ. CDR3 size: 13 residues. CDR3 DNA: TGCGCCAGCACCCAAAATATGAACACTGAAGCTTTCTTT. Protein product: CASTQNMNTEAFF.

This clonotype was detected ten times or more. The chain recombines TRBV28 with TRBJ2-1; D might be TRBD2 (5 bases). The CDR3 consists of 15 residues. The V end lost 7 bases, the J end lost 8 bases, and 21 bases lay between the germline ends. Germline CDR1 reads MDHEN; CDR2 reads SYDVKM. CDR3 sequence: CASTPPTSLGDEQFF. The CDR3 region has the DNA TGTGCCAGCACCCCCCCTACTAGTCTTGGCGATGAGCAGTTCTTC.

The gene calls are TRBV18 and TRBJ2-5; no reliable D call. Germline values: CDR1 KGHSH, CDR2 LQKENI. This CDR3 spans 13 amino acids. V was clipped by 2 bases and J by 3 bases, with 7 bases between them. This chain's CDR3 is CASSPNREETQYF. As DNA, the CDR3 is TGTGCCAGCTCACCAAACAGAGAAGAGACCCAGTACTTC.

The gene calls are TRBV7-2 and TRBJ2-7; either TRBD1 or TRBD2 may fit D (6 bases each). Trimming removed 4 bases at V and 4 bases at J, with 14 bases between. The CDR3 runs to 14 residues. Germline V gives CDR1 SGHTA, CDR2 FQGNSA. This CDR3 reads CASSSHGGQYEQYF. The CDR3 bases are TGTGCCAGCAGCTCGCATGGGGGGCAGTACGAGCAGTACTTC. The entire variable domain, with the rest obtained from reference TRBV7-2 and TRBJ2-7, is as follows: GAGVSQSPSNKVTEKGKDVELRCDPISGHTALYWYRQSLGQGLEFLIYFQGNSAPDKSGLPSDRFSAERTGGSVSTLTIQRTQQEDSAVYLCASSSHGGQYEQYFGPGTRLTVT.

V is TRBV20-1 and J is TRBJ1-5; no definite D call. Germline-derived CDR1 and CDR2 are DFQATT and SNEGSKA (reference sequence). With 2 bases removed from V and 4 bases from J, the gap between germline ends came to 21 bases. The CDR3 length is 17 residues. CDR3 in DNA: TGCAGTGCTAGAAAACCCGGGGTGGGAGCCACAAATCAGCCCCAGCATTTT. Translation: CSARKPGVGATNQPQHF.

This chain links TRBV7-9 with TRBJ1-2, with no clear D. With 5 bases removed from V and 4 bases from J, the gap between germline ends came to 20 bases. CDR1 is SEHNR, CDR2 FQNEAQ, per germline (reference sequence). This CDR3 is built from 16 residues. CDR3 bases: TGTGCCAGCAGCCCCTCGACTATCCTTCATTCCTATGGCTACACCTTC. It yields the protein CASSPSTILHSYGYTF.

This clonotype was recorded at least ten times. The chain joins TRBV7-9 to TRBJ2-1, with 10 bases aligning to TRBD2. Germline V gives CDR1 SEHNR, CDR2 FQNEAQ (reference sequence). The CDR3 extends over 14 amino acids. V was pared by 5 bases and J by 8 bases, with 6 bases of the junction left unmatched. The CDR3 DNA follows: TGTGCCAGCAGCAACGTAGCGGGAGGTGATGAGCAGTTCTTC. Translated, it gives CASSNVAGGDEQFF.

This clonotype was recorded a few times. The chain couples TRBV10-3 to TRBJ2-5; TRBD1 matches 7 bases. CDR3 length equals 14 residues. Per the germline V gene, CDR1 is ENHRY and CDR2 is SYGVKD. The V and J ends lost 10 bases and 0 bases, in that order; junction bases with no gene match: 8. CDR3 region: CASRQGPDQETQYF. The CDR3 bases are TGTGCCAGCCGACAGGGCCCCGACCAAGAGACCCAGTACTTC.

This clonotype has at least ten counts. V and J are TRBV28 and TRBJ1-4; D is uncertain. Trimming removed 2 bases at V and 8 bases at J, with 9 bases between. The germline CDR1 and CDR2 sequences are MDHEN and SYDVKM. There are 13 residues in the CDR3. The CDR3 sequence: CASSLEGWEKLFF. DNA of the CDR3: TGTGCCAGCAGTTTAGAGGGTTGGGAAAAACTGTTTTTT.

The CDR3 region is CASSFSAIGTVIATNEKLFF. CDR3 sequence (DNA): TGTGCCAGCAGTTTTTCGGCGATCGGGACCGTGATTGCAACTAATGAAAAACTGTTTTTT. The chain couples TRBV12-3 or TRBV12-4 to TRBJ1-4, with D possibly being TRBD1 (5 bases). V dropped 3 bases and J dropped 0 bases, with 23 bases sitting between them. The length of the CDR3 is 20 residues.

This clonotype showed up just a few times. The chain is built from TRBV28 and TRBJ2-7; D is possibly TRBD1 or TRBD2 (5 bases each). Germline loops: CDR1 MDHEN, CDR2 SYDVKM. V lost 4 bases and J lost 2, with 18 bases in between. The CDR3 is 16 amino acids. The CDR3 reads CASSSLGTVRPYEQYF. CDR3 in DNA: TGTGCCAGCAGTTCCCTTGGGACGGTAAGACCCTACGAGCAGTACTTC.

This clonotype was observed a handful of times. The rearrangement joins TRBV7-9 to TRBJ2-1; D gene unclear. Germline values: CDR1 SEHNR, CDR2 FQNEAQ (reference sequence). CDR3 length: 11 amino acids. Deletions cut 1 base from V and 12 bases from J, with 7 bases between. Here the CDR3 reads CASSLDVLQFF. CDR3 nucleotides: TGTGCCAGCAGCTTAGACGTATTGCAGTTCTTC.

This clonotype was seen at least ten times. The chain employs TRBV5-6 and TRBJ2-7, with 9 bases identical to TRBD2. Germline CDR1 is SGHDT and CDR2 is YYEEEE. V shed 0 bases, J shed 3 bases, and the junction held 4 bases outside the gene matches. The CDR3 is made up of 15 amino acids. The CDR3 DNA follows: TGTGCCAGCAGCTTGGGGCTAGCGGGATTCTACGAGCAGTACTTC. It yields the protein CASSLGLAGFYEQYF.

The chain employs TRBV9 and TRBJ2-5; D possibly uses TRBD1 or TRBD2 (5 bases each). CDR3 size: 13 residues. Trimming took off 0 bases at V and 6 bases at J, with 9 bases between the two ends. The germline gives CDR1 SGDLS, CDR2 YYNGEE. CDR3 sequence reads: CASSVAPGQTQYF. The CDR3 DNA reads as TGTGCCAGCAGCGTAGCTCCGGGGCAGACCCAGTACTTC.

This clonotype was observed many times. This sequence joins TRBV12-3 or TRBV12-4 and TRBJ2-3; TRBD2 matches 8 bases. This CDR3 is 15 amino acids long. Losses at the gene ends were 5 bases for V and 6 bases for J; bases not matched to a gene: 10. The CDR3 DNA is TGTGCCAGCAGTCCCCGAAGCGGGGGTGCGGATACGCAGTATTTT. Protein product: CASSPRSGGADTQYF.

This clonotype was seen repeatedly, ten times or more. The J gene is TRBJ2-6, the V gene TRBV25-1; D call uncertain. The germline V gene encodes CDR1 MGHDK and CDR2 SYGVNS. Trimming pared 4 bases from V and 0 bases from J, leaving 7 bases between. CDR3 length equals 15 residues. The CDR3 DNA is TGTGCCAGCAGTGTAGACGGCTCTGGGGCCAACGTCCTGACTTTC. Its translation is CASSVDGSGANVLTF.

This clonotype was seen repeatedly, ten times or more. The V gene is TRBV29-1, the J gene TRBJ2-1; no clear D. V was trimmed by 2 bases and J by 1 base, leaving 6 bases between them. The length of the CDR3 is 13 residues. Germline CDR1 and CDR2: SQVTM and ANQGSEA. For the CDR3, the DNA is TGCAGCGTTGAATGGATGTCCTACAATGAGCAGTTCTTC. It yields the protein CSVEWMSYNEQFF.

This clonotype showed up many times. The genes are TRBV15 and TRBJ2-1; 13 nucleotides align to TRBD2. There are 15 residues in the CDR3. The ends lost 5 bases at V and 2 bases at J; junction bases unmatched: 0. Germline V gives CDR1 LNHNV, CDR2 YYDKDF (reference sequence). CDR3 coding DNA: TGTGCCACCAGCGGACTAGCGGGAGCCTACAATGAGCAGTTCTTC. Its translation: CATSGLAGAYNEQFF. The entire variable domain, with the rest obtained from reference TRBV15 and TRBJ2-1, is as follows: DAMVIQNPRYQVTQFGKPVTLSCSQTLNHNVMYWYQQKSSQAPKLLFHYYDKDFNNEADTPDNFQSRRPNTSFCFLDIRSPGLGDTAMYLCATSGLAGAYNEQFFGPGTRLTVL.

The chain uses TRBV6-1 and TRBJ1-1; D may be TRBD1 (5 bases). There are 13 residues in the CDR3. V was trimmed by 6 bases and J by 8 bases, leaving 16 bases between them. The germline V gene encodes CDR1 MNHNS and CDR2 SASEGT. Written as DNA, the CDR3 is TGTGCCAGCAGGACAGCATCGGGTGTAGAAGCTTTCTTT. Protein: CASRTASGVEAFF.

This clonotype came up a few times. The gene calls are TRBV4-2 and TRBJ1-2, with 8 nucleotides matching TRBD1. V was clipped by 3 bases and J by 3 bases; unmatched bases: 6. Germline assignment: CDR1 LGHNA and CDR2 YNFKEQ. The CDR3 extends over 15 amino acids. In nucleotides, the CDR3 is TGTGCCAGCAGCCAGGGGGAGACAGGGGACTATGGCTACACCTTC. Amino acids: CASSQGETGDYGYTF.